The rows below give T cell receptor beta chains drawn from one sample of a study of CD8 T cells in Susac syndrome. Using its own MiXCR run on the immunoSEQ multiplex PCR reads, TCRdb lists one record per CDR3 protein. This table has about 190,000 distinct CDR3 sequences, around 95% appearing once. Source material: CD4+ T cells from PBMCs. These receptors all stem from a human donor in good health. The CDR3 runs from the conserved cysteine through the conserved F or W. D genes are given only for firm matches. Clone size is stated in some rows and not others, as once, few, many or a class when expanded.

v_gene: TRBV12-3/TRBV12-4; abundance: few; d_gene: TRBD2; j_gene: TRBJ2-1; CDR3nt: TGTGCCAGCAGTCGTAGCGGGAGCTCCTACAATGAGCAGTTCTTC; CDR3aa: CASSRSGSSYNEQFF
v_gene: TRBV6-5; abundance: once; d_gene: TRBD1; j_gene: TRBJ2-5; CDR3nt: TGTGCCAGCAGTTATGGGACAGCCCTGAACTTC; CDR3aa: CASSYGTALNF
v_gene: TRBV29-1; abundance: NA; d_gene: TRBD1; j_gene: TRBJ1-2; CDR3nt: TGCAGCGTCGAGGGGGGGACAGGGATGTCCTATGGCTACACCTTC; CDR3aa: CSVEGGTGMSYGYTF
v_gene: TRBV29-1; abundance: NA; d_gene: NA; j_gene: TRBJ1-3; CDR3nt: TGCAGCGTTGCGCCTGCCACGGACTCTGGAAACACCATATATTTT; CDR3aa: CSVAPATDSGNTIYF
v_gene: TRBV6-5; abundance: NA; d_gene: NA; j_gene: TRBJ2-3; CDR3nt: TGTGCCGCTCGGACAGATAGCACAGATACGCAGTATTTT; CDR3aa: CAARTDSTDTQYF
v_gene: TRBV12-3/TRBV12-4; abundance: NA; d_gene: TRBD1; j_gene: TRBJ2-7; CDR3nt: TGTGCCAGCAGTTTAAGGGACAGTTCCTACGAGCAGTACTTC; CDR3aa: CASSLRDSSYEQYF
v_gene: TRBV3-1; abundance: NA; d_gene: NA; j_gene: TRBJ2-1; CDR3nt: TGTGCCAGCAGCCACCAACCGGGGGAGCAGTTCTTC; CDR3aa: CASSHQPGEQFF
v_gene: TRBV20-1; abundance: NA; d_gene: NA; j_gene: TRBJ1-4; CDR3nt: TGCAGTGCTAGTGACAGAAGAAATGAAAAACTGTTTTTT; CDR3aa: CSASDRRNEKLFF
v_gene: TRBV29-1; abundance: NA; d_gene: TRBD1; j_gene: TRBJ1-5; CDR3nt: TGCAGCGCCATCACAGGGGACGGGCAGCCCCAGCATTTT; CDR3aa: CSAITGDGQPQHF
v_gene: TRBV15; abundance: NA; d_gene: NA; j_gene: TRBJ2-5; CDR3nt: TGTGCCACCAGCAGAGCCCTCCCGGGGGCGGGAGCGGAGACCCAGTACTTC; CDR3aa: CATSRALPGAGAETQYF
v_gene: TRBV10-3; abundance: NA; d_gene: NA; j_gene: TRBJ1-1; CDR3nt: TGTGCCAATCAGGGTGAAGCTTTCTTT; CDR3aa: CANQGEAFF
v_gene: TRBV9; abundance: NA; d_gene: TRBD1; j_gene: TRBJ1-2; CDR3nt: TGTGCCAGCAGCCCCGGGACAGAGCCCTATGGCTACACCTTC; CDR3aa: CASSPGTEPYGYTF
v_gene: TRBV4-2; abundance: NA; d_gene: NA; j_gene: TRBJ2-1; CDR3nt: TGTGCCAGCAGCCAAGATTCCCAGGGGGGTCACAATGAGCAGTTCTTC; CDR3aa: CASSQDSQGGHNEQFF
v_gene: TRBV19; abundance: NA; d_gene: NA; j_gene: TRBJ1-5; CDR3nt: TGTGCCAGCACGCGTCAGGGCATCAATCAGCCCCAGCATTTT; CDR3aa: CASTRQGINQPQHF
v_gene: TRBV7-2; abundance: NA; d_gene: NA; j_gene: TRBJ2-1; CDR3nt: TGTGCCAGCAGTCCTCCGGGACTTAACAATGAGCAGTTCTTC; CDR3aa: CASSPPGLNNEQFF
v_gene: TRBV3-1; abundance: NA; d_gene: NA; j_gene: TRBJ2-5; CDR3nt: TGTGCCAGCAGCCAAGGGCCAAACAAAGAGACCCAGTACTTC; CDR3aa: CASSQGPNKETQYF
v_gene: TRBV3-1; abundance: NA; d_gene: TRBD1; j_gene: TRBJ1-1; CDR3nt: TGTGCCAGCAGCCACGGCGGGACAGGGGGCTCGAGCACTGAAGCTTTCTTT; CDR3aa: CASSHGGTGGSSTEAFF
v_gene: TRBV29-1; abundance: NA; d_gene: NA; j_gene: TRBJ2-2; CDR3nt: TGCAGCGTTGAACGGGGGCTCACCGGGGAGCTGTTTTTT; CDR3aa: CSVERGLTGELFF
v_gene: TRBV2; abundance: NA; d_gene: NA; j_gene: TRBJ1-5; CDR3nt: TGTGCCAGCAGTGGGGTAAATAGCAATCAGCCCCAGCATTTT; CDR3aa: CASSGVNSNQPQHF
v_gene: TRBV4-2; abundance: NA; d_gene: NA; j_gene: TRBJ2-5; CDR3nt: TGTGCCAGCAGAGGACTCCGGGGGCAGGGCCAAGAGACCCAGTACTTC; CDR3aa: CASRGLRGQGQETQYF
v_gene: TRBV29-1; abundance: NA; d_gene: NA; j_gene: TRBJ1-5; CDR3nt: TGCAGCGTTACCGAGGGGTCGGGCAATCAGCCCCAGCATTTT; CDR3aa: CSVTEGSGNQPQHF
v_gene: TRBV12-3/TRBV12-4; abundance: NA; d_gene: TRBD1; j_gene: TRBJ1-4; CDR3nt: TGTGCCAGCAAAAGGGGGACAGCCTTGAATGAAAAACTGTTTTTT; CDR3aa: CASKRGTALNEKLFF
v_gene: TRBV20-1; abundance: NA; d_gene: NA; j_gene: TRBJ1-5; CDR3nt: TGCAGTGCTAGTCGAGGGGGAGGACAGCCCCAGCATTTT; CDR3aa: CSASRGGGQPQHF
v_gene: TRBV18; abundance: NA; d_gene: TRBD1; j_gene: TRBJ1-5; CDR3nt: TGTGCCAGCTCACCCGACAGGGAACAGCCCCAGCATTTT; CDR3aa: CASSPDREQPQHF
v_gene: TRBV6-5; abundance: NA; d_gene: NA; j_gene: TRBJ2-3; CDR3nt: TGTGCCAGCACCGACGCCCTAAACACAGATACGCAGTATTTT; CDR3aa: CASTDALNTDTQYF
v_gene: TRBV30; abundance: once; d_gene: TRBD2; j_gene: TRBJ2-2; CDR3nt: TGTGCCTGGACCCGACTAGCGGGAGTCACCGGGGAGCTGTTTTTT; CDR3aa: CAWTRLAGVTGELFF
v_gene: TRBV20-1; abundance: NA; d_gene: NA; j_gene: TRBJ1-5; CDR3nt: TGCAGTGCTAGAGATCCGCAGGAGCAGGGCAATCAGCCCCAGCATTTT; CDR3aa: CSARDPQEQGNQPQHF
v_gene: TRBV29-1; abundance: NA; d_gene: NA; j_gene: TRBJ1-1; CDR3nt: TGCAGCGTTGGTGACCCGAGGGGAGGGATCCTTGACACTGAAGCTTTCTTT; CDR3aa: CSVGDPRGGILDTEAFF
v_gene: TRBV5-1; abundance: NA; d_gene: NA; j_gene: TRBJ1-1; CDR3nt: TGCGCCAGCAGCTTGGTTGGAGCAGGCGTGAACACTGAAGCTTTCTTT; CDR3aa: CASSLVGAGVNTEAFF
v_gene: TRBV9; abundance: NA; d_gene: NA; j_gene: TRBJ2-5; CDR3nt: TGTGCCAGCAGCGTAGGGGCGGCTCAAGAGACCCAGTACTTC; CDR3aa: CASSVGAAQETQYF
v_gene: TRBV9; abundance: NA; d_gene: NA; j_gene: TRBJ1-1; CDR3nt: TGTGCCAGCAGCGTAGCTGTTGGGGCAACAAACACTGAAGCTTTCTTT; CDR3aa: CASSVAVGATNTEAFF
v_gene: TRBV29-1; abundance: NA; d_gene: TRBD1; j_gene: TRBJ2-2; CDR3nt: TGCAGCGTTAAAAGACAGGGGTCGGAGAGCACCGGGGAGCTGTTTTTT; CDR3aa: CSVKRQGSESTGELFF
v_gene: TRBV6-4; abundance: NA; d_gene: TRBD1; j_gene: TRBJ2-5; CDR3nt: TGTGCCAGCAGTGAGCGACAGGGGCGGGAGACCCAGTACTTC; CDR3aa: CASSERQGRETQYF
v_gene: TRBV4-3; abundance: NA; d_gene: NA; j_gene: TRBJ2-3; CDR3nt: TGCGCCAGCAGCCAAGATTGGGGCCAAGCGGCAGATACGCAGTATTTT; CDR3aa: CASSQDWGQAADTQYF
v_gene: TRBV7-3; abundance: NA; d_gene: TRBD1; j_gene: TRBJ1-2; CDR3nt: TGTGCCAGCGGGGTGGACAGGGAGGATGGCTACACCTTC; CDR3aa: CASGVDREDGYTF
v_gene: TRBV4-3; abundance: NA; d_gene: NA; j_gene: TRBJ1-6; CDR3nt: TGCGCCAGCAGCCAAGAGACAGGTTCACCCCTCCACTTT; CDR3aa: CASSQETGSPLHF
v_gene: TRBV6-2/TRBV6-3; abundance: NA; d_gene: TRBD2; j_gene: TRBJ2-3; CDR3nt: TGTGCCAGCAGGGGACTAGCCACAGATACGCAGTATTTT; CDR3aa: CASRGLATDTQYF
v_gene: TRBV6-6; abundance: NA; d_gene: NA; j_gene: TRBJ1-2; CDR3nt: TGTGCCAGCAGTCGCTCCCCCCAGGGGACGGATGGCTACACCTTC; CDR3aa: CASSRSPQGTDGYTF
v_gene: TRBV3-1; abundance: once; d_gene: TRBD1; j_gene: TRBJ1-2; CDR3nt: TGTGCCAGCAGCCAGATCCGACAGGGGCATGGCTACACCTTC; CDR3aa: CASSQIRQGHGYTF
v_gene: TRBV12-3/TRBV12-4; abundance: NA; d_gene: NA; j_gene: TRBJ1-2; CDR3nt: TGTGCCAGCAGCAGCAGGGCCCTGAGCTATGGCTACACCTTC; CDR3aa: CASSSRALSYGYTF
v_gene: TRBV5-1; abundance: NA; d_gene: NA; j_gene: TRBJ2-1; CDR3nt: TGCGCCAGCAGCTTAAGACAGTCCTACAATGAGCAGTTCTTC; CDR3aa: CASSLRQSYNEQFF
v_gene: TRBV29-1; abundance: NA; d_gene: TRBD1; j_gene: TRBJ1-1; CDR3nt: TGCAGCGTTGATGGGACAGGGGTTCTGGGAGAAGCTTTCTTT; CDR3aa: CSVDGTGVLGEAFF
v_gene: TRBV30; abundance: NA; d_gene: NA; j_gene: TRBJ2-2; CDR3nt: TGTGCCTGGACCCCGAACACCGGGGAGCTGTTTTTT; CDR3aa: CAWTPNTGELFF
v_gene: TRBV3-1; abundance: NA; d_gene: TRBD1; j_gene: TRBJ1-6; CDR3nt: TGTGCCAGCAGCCAAGAAAACAGGGGGAGGTCACCCCTCCACTTT; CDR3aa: CASSQENRGRSPLHF
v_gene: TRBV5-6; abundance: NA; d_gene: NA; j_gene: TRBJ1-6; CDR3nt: TGTGCCAGCAGCCCCGGGAGGGACCCCGGATCACCCCTCCACTTT; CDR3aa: CASSPGRDPGSPLHF
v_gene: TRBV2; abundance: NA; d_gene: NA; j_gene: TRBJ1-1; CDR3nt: TGTGCCAGCAGTGAAGCGTCGATCTTGGACAGAAATGAAGCTTTCTTT; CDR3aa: CASSEASILDRNEAFF
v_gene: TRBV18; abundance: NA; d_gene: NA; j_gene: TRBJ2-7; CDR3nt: TGTGCCAGCTCACTGGGGCCAGGGCTGGACGAGCAGTACTTC; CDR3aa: CASSLGPGLDEQYF
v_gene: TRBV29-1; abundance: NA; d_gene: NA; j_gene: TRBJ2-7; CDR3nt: TGCAGCGCTGTCTCCCAGGATTACTACGAGCAGTACTTC; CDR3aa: CSAVSQDYYEQYF
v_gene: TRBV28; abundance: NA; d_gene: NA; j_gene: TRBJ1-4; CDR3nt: TGTGCCAGCAGTTTAACAGGGGAAAAACTGTTTTTT; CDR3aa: CASSLTGEKLFF
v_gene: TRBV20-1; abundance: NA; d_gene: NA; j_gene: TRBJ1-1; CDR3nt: TGCAGTGCTAGGGAGACTGAAGCTTTCTTT; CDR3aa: CSARETEAFF
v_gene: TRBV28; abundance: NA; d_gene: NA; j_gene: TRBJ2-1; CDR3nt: TGTGCCAGCACGGTCTCGGGGCATGAGCAGTTCTTC; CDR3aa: CASTVSGHEQFF
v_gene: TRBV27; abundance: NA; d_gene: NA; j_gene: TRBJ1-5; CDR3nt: TGTGCCAGCAGTTTTGGCGCCCGGTACGATCAGCCCCAGCATTTT; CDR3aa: CASSFGARYDQPQHF
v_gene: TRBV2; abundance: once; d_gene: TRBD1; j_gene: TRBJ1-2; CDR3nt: TGTGCCAGCAGCCGGGACAGGGGGAACTATGGCTACACCTTC; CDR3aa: CASSRDRGNYGYTF
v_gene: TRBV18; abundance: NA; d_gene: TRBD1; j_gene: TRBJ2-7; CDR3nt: TGTGCCAGCTCACCCTCAGGGGGTCAATACGAGCAGTACTTC; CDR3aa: CASSPSGGQYEQYF
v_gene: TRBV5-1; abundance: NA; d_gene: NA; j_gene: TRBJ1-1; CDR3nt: TGCGCCAGCAGTCTGTTCGGCGGGGACAACACTGAAGCTTTCTTT; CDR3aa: CASSLFGGDNTEAFF
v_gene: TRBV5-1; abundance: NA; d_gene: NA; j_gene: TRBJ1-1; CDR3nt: TGCGCCAGCAGCGTGGACAGCCTTATGAACACTGAAGCTTTCTTT; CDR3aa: CASSVDSLMNTEAFF